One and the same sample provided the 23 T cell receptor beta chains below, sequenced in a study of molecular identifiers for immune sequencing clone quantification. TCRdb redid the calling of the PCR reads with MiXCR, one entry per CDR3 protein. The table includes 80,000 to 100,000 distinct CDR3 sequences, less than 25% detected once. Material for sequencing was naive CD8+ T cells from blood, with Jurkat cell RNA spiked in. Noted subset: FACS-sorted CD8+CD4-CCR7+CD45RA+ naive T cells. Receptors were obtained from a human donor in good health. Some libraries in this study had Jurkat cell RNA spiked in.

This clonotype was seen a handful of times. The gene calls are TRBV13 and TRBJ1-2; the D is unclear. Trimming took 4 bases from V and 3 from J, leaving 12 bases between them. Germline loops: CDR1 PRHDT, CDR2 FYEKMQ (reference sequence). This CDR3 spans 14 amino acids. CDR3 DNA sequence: TGTGCCAGCAGCTATACCACTGAGGACTATGGCTACACCTTC. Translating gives CASSYTTEDYGYTF. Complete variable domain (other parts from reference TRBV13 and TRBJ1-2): AAGVIQSPRHLIKEKRETATLKCYPIPRHDTVYWYQQGPGQDPQFLISFYEKMQSDKGSIPDRFSAQQFSDYHSELNMSSLELGDSALYFCASSYTTEDYGYTFGSGTRLTVV.

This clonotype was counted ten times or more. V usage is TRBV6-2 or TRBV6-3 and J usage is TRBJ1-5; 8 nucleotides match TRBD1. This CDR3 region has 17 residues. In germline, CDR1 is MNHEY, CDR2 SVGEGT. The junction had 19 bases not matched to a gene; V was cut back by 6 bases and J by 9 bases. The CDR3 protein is CASSLGRGTGGGGPQHF. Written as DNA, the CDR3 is TGTGCCAGCAGCCTCGGTCGGGGGACAGGCGGAGGAGGGCCCCAGCATTTT.

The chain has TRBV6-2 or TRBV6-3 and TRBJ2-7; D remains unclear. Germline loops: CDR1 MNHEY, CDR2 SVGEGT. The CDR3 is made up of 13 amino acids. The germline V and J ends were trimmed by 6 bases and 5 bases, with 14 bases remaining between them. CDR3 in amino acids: CASRLAATNEQYF. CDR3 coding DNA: TGTGCCAGCAGGTTGGCAGCCACCAACGAGCAGTACTTC.

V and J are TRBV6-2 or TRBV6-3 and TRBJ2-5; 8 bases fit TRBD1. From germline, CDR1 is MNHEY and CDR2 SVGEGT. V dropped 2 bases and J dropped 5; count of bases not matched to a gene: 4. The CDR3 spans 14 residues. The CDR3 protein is CASSYRTGSETQYF. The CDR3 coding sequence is TGTGCCAGCAGTTACAGGACAGGGAGCGAGACCCAGTACTTC.

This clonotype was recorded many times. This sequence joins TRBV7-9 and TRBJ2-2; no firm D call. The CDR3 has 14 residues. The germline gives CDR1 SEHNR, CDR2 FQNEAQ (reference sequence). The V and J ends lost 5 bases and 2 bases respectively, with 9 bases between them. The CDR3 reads CASSIRPNTGELFF. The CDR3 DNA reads TGTGCCAGCAGCATCCGACCAAACACCGGGGAGCTGTTTTTT.

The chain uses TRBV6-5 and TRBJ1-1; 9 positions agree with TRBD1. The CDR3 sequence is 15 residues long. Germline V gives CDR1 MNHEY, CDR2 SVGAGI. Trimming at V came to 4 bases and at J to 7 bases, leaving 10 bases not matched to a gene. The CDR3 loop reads CASSFGTGWCYEAFF. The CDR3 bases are TGTGCCAGCAGTTTCGGGACAGGGTGGTGTTATGAAGCTTTCTTT.

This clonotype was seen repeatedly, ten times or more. CDR3 amino acids: CASSPNPSQPQHF. In DNA form, the CDR3 reads TGCGCCAGCAGCCCAAATCCTAGTCAGCCCCAGCATTTT. The chain is built from TRBV5-1 and TRBJ1-5; no definite D call. The V end lost 4 bases, the J end lost 6 bases, and 11 bases lay between the germline ends. The CDR3 is 13 amino acids. In germline, CDR1 is SGHRS, CDR2 YFSETQ.

CDR3 amino acids: CASSSGLAGNTGELFF. In DNA, the CDR3 is TGTGCCAGCAGCTCCGGACTAGCGGGGAACACCGGGGAGCTGTTTTTT. The chain couples TRBV11-2 to TRBJ2-2; 11 nucleotides match TRBD2. Unmatched junction bases numbered 2, after V lost 4 bases and J lost 1 base. The germline gives CDR1 SGHAT, CDR2 FQNNGV. The CDR3 has 16 amino acids.

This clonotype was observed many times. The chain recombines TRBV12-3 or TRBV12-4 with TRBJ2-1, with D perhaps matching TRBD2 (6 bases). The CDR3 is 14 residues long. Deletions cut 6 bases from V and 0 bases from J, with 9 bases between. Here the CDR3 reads CASSRDFSYNEQFF. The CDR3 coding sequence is TGTGCCAGCAGCCGGGACTTCTCCTACAATGAGCAGTTCTTC.

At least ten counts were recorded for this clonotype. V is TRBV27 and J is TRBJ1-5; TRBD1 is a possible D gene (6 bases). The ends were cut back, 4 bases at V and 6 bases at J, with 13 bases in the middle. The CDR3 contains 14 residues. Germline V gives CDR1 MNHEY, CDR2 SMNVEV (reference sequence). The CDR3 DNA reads TGTGCCAGCAGTTATTTGGGAGGGGGTCAGCCCCAGCATTTT. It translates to CASSYLGGGQPQHF.

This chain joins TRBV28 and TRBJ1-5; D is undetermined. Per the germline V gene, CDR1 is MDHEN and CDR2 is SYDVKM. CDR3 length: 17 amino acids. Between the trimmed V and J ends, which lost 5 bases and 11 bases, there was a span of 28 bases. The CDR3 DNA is TGTGCCAGCAGTACCCATGGTGTTGGACGGCGGACGTGGGCCCAGCATTTT. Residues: CASSTHGVGRRTWAQHF.

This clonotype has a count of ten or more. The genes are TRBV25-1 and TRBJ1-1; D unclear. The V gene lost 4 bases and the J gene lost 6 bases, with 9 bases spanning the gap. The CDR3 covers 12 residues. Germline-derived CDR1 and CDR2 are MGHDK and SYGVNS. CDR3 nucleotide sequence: TGTGCCAGCAGTGCGGGGTTGGCTGAAGCTTTCTTT. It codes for CASSAGLAEAFF.

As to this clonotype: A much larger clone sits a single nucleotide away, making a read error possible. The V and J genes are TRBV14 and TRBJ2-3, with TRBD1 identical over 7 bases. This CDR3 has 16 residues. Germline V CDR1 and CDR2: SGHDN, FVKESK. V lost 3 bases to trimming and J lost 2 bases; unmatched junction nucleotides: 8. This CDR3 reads CASSQATGHATDTQYF. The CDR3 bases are TGTGCCAGCAGCCAGGCGACAGGGCATGCCACAGATACGCAGTATTTT.

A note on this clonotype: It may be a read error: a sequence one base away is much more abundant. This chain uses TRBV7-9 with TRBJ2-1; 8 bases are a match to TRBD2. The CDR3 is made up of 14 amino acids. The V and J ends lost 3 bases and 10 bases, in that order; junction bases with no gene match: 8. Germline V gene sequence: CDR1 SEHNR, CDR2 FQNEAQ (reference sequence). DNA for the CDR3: TGTGCCAGCAGCTTCCCTGGGCGGGAGGAGGAGCAGTTCTTC. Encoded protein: CASSFPGREEEQFF.

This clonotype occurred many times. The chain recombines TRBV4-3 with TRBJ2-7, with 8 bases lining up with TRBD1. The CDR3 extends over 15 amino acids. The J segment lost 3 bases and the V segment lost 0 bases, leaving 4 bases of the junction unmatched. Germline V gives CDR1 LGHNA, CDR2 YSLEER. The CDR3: CASSQDSGTGYEQYF. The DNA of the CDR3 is TGCGCCAGCAGCCAAGATTCCGGGACAGGCTACGAGCAGTACTTC.

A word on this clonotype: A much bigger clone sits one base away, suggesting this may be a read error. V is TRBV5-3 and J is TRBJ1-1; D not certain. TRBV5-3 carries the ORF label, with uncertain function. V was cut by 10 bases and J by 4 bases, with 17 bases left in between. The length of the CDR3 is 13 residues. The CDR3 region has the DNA TGTGCCTGCAGCTTGGAGTGGGGCACTGAAGCTTTCTTT. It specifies CACSLEWGTEAFF.

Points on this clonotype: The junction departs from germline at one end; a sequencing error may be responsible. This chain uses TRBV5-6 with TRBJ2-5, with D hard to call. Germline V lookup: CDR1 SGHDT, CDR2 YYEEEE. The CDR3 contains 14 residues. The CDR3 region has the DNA TGTGCCAGCAGCGGCCCCAACTCCCAAGGGACCCAGTACTTC. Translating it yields CASSGPNSQGTQYF.

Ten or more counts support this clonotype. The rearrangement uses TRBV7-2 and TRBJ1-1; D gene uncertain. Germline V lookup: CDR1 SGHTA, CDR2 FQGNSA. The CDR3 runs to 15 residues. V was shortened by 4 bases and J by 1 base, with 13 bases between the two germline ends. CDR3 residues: CASSYIPMGNTEAFF. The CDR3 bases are TGTGCCAGCAGCTACATACCTATGGGGAACACTGAAGCTTTCTTT.

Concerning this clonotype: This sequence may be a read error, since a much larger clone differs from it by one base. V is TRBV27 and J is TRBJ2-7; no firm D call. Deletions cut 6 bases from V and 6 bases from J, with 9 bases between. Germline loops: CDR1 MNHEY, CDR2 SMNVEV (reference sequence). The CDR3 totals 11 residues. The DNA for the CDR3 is TGTGCCAGCAGAGGCCGCCTCGAGCAGTACTTC. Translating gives CASRGRLEQYF.

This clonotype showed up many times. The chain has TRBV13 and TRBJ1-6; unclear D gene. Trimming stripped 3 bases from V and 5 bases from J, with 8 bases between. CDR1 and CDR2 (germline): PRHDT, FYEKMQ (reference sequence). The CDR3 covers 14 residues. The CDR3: CASSFGRNNSPLHF. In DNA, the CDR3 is TGTGCCAGCAGCTTTGGACGGAATAATTCACCCCTCCACTTT.

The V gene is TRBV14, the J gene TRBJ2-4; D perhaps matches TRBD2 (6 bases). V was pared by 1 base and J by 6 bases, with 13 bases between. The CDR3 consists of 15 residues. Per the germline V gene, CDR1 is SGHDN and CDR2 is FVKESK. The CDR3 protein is CASSQGRGMGNIQYF. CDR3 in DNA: TGTGCCAGCAGCCAAGGGAGGGGCATGGGAAACATTCAGTACTTC.

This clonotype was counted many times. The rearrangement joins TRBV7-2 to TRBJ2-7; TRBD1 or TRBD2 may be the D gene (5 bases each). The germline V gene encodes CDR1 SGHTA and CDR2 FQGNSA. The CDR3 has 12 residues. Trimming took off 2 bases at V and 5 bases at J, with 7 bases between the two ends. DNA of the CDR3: TGTGCCAGCAGCTTATCGGGGCACGAGCAGTACTTC. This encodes CASSLSGHEQYF.

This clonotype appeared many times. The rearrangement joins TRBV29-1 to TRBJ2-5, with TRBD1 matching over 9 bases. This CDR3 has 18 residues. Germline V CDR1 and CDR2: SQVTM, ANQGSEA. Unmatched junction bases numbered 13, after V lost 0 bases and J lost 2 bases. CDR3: CSVEDWDRAFHTQETQYF. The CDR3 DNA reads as TGCAGCGTTGAAGATTGGGACAGGGCCTTTCACACACAAGAGACCCAGTACTTC.